This is a list of T cell receptor beta chains from one sample in a study of cytomegalovirus exposure and HLA in healthy donors. Profiled with immunoSEQ multiplex PCR; TCRdb holds only in-frame clones, not every one. The sample shows about 180,000 clones, roughly 80% of them seen only once. The specimen was PBMCs. Receptors originate from a woman in her forties or fifties in good health and CMV-seronegative. Each CDR3 is given with its conserved first and last residue. Fields, in order: V gene, clone size, D gene, J gene, CDR3 protein, CDR3 DNA. The D gene is left open where the match is weak. Expanded clones are given a class, and other clones once, few, many or no size at all.

V gene: TRBV10-2
clone size: .
D gene: TRBD2
J gene: TRBJ2-2
CDR3 protein: CASRTPGGNTGELFF
CDR3 DNA: TGCGCCAGCAGGACCCCGGGGGGGAACACCGGGGAGCTGTTTTTT

V gene: TRBV1
clone size: .
D gene: .
J gene: TRBJ2-2
CDR3 protein: CTSSAHPLSGGGTGELFF
CDR3 DNA: TGCACCAGCAGCGCCCATCCCCTCAGCGGGGGGGGCACCGGGGAGCTGTTTTTT

V gene: TRBV6-1
clone size: .
D gene: .
J gene: TRBJ1-4
CDR3 protein: CATQKTVNEKLFF
CDR3 DNA: TGTGCCACGCAAAAGACAGTTAATGAAAAACTGTTTTTT

V gene: TRBV5-1
clone size: .
D gene: TRBD2
J gene: TRBJ2-4
CDR3 protein: CASSFLAGEENIQYF
CDR3 DNA: TGCGCCAGCAGCTTTCTAGCGGGAGAAGAAAACATTCAGTACTTC

V gene: TRBV6-6
clone size: .
D gene: .
J gene: TRBJ2-1
CDR3 protein: CASSRQPTYNEQFF
CDR3 DNA: TGTGCCAGCAGCAGACAGCCAACCTACAATGAGCAGTTCTTC

V gene: TRBV9
clone size: .
D gene: .
J gene: TRBJ1-1
CDR3 protein: CASSVAVGDTEAFF
CDR3 DNA: TGTGCCAGCAGCGTAGCGGTGGGAGACACTGAAGCTTTCTTT

V gene: TRBV10-1
clone size: .
D gene: TRBD2
J gene: TRBJ2-3
CDR3 protein: CASSELVERGGPQYF
CDR3 DNA: TGCGCCAGCAGTGAGTTGGTGGAGCGGGGAGGACCGCAGTATTTT

V gene: TRBV7-9
clone size: .
D gene: TRBD2
J gene: TRBJ2-5
CDR3 protein: CASSRGVAWETQYF
CDR3 DNA: TGTGCCAGCAGTCGGGGGGTAGCCTGGGAGACCCAGTACTTC

V gene: TRBV5-1
clone size: .
D gene: .
J gene: TRBJ2-5
CDR3 protein: CASSFQGLQETQYF
CDR3 DNA: TGCGCCAGCAGCTTTCAGGGACTTCAAGAGACCCAGTACTTC

V gene: TRBV7-9
clone size: .
D gene: .
J gene: TRBJ2-7
CDR3 protein: CASSLQSDTYEQYF
CDR3 DNA: TGTGCCAGCAGCTTACAGTCTGACACCTACGAGCAGTACTTC

V gene: TRBV5-4
clone size: .
D gene: .
J gene: TRBJ1-1
CDR3 protein: CASSLDPGLGANTEAFF
CDR3 DNA: TGTGCCAGCAGCTTGGATCCCGGTTTGGGGGCGAACACTGAAGCTTTCTTT

V gene: TRBV11-2
clone size: .
D gene: TRBD1
J gene: TRBJ2-7
CDR3 protein: CASSIYRGVYEQYF
CDR3 DNA: TGTGCCAGCAGCATATACAGGGGTGTCTACGAGCAGTACTTC

V gene: TRBV30
clone size: .
D gene: TRBD2
J gene: TRBJ2-7
CDR3 protein: CAWSLAGGSSYEQYF
CDR3 DNA: TGTGCCTGGAGTTTAGCGGGGGGGTCCTCCTACGAGCAGTACTTC

V gene: TRBV19
clone size: .
D gene: .
J gene: TRBJ2-7
CDR3 protein: CASSANRELEQYF
CDR3 DNA: TGTGCCAGTAGTGCCAACAGGGAGCTCGAGCAGTACTTC

V gene: TRBV28
clone size: .
D gene: .
J gene: TRBJ2-7
CDR3 protein: CASSHQRTLNGEQYF
CDR3 DNA: TGTGCCAGCAGCCACCAAAGGACATTGAACGGAGAGCAGTACTTC

V gene: TRBV4-1
clone size: .
D gene: .
J gene: TRBJ2-1
CDR3 protein: CASSQDGTASYNEQFF
CDR3 DNA: TGCGCCAGCAGCCAAGATGGGACTGCCTCCTACAATGAGCAGTTCTTC

V gene: TRBV19
clone size: .
D gene: .
J gene: TRBJ1-2
CDR3 protein: CASSSSGRNGYTF
CDR3 DNA: TGTGCCAGTAGTTCCTCCGGGAGAAATGGCTACACCTTC

V gene: TRBV19
clone size: .
D gene: TRBD1
J gene: TRBJ1-2
CDR3 protein: CASSPRTGVPRYTF
CDR3 DNA: TGTGCCAGTAGTCCGAGGACAGGGGTGCCTCGCTACACCTTC

V gene: TRBV7-9
clone size: .
D gene: .
J gene: TRBJ2-1
CDR3 protein: CASRPPRTRGNEQFF
CDR3 DNA: TGTGCCAGCAGGCCGCCTAGGACTCGAGGGAATGAGCAGTTCTTC

V gene: TRBV15
clone size: .
D gene: TRBD1
J gene: TRBJ1-4
CDR3 protein: CATSRTDRGNEKLFF
CDR3 DNA: TGTGCCACCAGCAGGACGGACAGGGGTAATGAAAAACTGTTTTTT

V gene: TRBV5-4
clone size: .
D gene: .
J gene: TRBJ2-7
CDR3 protein: CASSRGQRTYEQYF
CDR3 DNA: TGTGCCAGCAGCAGGGGCCAGAGGACCTACGAGCAGTACTTC

V gene: TRBV19
clone size: .
D gene: TRBD1
J gene: TRBJ2-1
CDR3 protein: CASSTRQGAFYNEQFF
CDR3 DNA: TGTGCCAGTAGTACAAGACAGGGGGCGTTCTACAATGAGCAGTTCTTC

V gene: TRBV30
clone size: .
D gene: TRBD1
J gene: TRBJ2-7
CDR3 protein: CAWSTGGFYEQYF
CDR3 DNA: TGTGCCTGGAGTACAGGGGGCTTCTACGAGCAGTACTTC

V gene: TRBV29-1
clone size: .
D gene: TRBD1
J gene: TRBJ2-7
CDR3 protein: CSGDRTYEQYF
CDR3 DNA: TGCAGCGGGGACAGGACCTACGAGCAGTACTTC

V gene: TRBV30
clone size: .
D gene: TRBD1
J gene: TRBJ2-7
CDR3 protein: CAWSWGQGGNEQYF
CDR3 DNA: TGTGCCTGGAGTTGGGGACAGGGTGGCAACGAGCAGTACTTC

V gene: TRBV6-6
clone size: .
D gene: .
J gene: TRBJ1-3
CDR3 protein: CASSYGSGGNTIYF
CDR3 DNA: TGTGCCAGCAGTTACGGTTCGGGTGGAAACACCATATATTTT

V gene: TRBV29-1
clone size: .
D gene: TRBD2
J gene: TRBJ2-5
CDR3 protein: CSGLAGGNFGETQYF
CDR3 DNA: TGCAGCGGATTAGCGGGGGGCAACTTTGGGGAGACCCAGTACTTC

V gene: TRBV5-8
clone size: .
D gene: .
J gene: TRBJ1-2
CDR3 protein: CASRGFGVLYGYTF
CDR3 DNA: TGTGCCAGCAGGGGCTTCGGGGTTCTCTATGGCTACACCTTC

V gene: TRBV11-2
clone size: .
D gene: .
J gene: TRBJ1-3
CDR3 protein: CASSLFPVSGNTIYF
CDR3 DNA: TGTGCCAGCAGCTTATTTCCAGTCTCTGGAAACACCATATATTTT

V gene: TRBV14
clone size: .
D gene: .
J gene: TRBJ2-7
CDR3 protein: CASSHLRDSSTEEQYF
CDR3 DNA: TGTGCCAGCAGCCACCTCCGGGACTCCAGCACTGAGGAGCAGTACTTC

V gene: TRBV5-5
clone size: once
D gene: .
J gene: TRBJ2-2
CDR3 protein: CARTYRERTGELFF
CDR3 DNA: TGTGCCAGGACTTACAGGGAACGCACCGGGGAGCTGTTTTTT

V gene: TRBV6-5
clone size: .
D gene: TRBD1
J gene: TRBJ2-5
CDR3 protein: CASRGTVEETQYF
CDR3 DNA: TGTGCCAGCAGAGGGACAGTGGAAGAGACCCAGTACTTC

V gene: TRBV6-5
clone size: .
D gene: .
J gene: TRBJ2-7
CDR3 protein: CASSRSVSYEQYF
CDR3 DNA: TGTGCCAGCAGTCGTAGCGTCTCCTACGAGCAGTACTTC

V gene: TRBV13
clone size: .
D gene: TRBD2
J gene: TRBJ2-1
CDR3 protein: CASSSLAGGPGNEQFF
CDR3 DNA: TGTGCCAGCAGCTCACTAGCGGGGGGGCCGGGAAATGAGCAGTTCTTC

V gene: TRBV5-4
clone size: .
D gene: TRBD2
J gene: TRBJ2-3
CDR3 protein: CASEGTSGITDTQYF
CDR3 DNA: TGTGCCAGCGAGGGGACTAGCGGGATCACAGATACGCAGTATTTT

V gene: TRBV30
clone size: .
D gene: .
J gene: TRBJ2-1
CDR3 protein: CAWSNQGYHEQFF
CDR3 DNA: TGTGCCTGGAGCAATCAGGGTTATCATGAGCAGTTCTTC

V gene: TRBV19
clone size: .
D gene: .
J gene: TRBJ2-2
CDR3 protein: CASSPERLANTGELFF
CDR3 DNA: TGTGCCAGTAGTCCAGAGCGGCTAGCGAACACCGGGGAGCTGTTTTTT

V gene: TRBV7-2
clone size: .
D gene: .
J gene: TRBJ2-6
CDR3 protein: CASSSRGTSGANVLTF
CDR3 DNA: TGTGCCAGCAGCTCGCGAGGAACCTCTGGGGCCAACGTCCTGACTTTC

V gene: TRBV11-2
clone size: .
D gene: .
J gene: TRBJ1-2
CDR3 protein: CASSSHTIDRNYGYTF
CDR3 DNA: TGTGCCAGCAGCTCCCACACCATCGACAGGAACTATGGCTACACCTTC

V gene: TRBV11-3
clone size: .
D gene: TRBD2
J gene: TRBJ2-7
CDR3 protein: CASSKRSAGENYEQYF
CDR3 DNA: TGTGCCAGCAGCAAGAGGTCGGCGGGAGAGAACTACGAGCAGTACTTC

V gene: TRBV4-1
clone size: once
D gene: TRBD1
J gene: TRBJ2-7
CDR3 protein: CASSQRNYGRGLTYEQYF
CDR3 DNA: TGCGCCAGCAGCCAACGCAATTACGGCAGGGGGCTAACCTACGAGCAGTACTTC

V gene: TRBV10-1
clone size: .
D gene: .
J gene: TRBJ1-2
CDR3 protein: CASSEPKQGFVYGYTF
CDR3 DNA: TGCGCCAGCAGTGAGCCGAAACAGGGTTTCGTCTATGGCTACACCTTC

V gene: TRBV5-1
clone size: .
D gene: TRBD2
J gene: TRBJ2-1
CDR3 protein: CASSRDYYNEQFF
CDR3 DNA: TGCGCCAGCAGTCGGGACTATTACAATGAGCAGTTCTTC

V gene: TRBV7-2
clone size: .
D gene: TRBD1
J gene: TRBJ2-3
CDR3 protein: CASRARQGATDTQYF
CDR3 DNA: TGTGCCAGCAGGGCGAGACAGGGCGCGACAGATACGCAGTATTTT

V gene: TRBV6-5
clone size: .
D gene: .
J gene: TRBJ1-4
CDR3 protein: CASSYGRSPNEKLFF
CDR3 DNA: TGTGCCAGCAGTTACGGGAGGAGCCCTAATGAAAAACTGTTTTTT

V gene: TRBV4-1
clone size: .
D gene: .
J gene: TRBJ2-7
CDR3 protein: CASSPNSGSYEQYF
CDR3 DNA: TGCGCCAGCAGCCCGAACAGCGGTTCCTACGAGCAGTACTTC

V gene: TRBV28
clone size: .
D gene: TRBD2
J gene: TRBJ2-1
CDR3 protein: CAALGLAGGTYNEQFF
CDR3 DNA: TGTGCCGCTCTTGGGCTAGCGGGAGGTACCTACAATGAGCAGTTCTTC

V gene: TRBV5-1
clone size: .
D gene: .
J gene: TRBJ1-3
CDR3 protein: CASSLELTGNTIYF
CDR3 DNA: TGCGCCAGCAGCTTGGAGCTAACTGGAAACACCATATATTTT

V gene: TRBV9
clone size: .
D gene: .
J gene: TRBJ1-2
CDR3 protein: CASSTHRDILSNYGYTF
CDR3 DNA: TGTGCCAGCAGCACCCACCGGGACATCCTATCTAACTATGGCTACACCTTC

V gene: TRBV4-3
clone size: .
D gene: .
J gene: TRBJ2-2
CDR3 protein: CASRKQGRSSNTGELFF
CDR3 DNA: TGCGCCAGCAGGAAACAGGGAAGGAGTTCGAACACCGGGGAGCTGTTTTTT

V gene: TRBV7-6
clone size: .
D gene: TRBD1
J gene: TRBJ1-5
CDR3 protein: CASSPTGGNQPQHF
CDR3 DNA: TGTGCCAGCAGCCCTACAGGGGGCAATCAGCCCCAGCATTTT